This TCR beta chain was captured by sequencing in a study of blood T cell repertoires in COVID-19. Study-wide background: PBMCs, B-cell-depleted T cells, or T cells were the source of the cDNA or gDNA that made up the material.

V shed 1 base and J shed 8 bases, with 14 bases lying between them. This CDR3 contains 15 residues. Germline values: CDR1 LGHDT, CDR2 YNNKEL (reference sequence). As processed by the authors: It was from reference gene primer amplification that nucleated cell counts were estimated. Sequenced by immunoSEQ multiplex PCR; TCRdb stores in-frame clones only, minus some. The DNA was the basis for D and trimming; V, J and clone size are from that table. The profile shows roughly 140,000 clones, more than 80% of them singletons. The source material was peripheral blood. This chain uses TRBV3-1 (or the pseudogene TRBV3-2) with TRBJ1-4; D might be TRBD1 (6 bases). This TCR derives from a man aged 70-80 years with acute or convalescent COVID-19. In DNA, the CDR3 is TGTGCCAGCAGCCAAGGACGAGCAGGGGTGGAAAAACTGTTTTTT. It encodes CASSQGRAGVEKLFF.